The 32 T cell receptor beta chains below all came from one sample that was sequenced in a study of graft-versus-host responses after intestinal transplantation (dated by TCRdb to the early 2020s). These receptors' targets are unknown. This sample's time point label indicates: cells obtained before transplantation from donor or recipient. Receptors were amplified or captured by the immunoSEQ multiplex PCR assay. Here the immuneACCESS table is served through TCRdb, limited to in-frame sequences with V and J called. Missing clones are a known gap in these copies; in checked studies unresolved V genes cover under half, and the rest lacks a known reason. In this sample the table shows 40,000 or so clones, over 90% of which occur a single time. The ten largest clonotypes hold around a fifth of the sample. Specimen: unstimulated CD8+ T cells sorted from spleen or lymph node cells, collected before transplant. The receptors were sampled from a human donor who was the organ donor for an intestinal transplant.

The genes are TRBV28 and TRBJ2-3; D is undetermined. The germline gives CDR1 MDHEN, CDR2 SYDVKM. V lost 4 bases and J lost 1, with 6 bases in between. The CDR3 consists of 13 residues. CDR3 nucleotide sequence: TGTGCCAGCAGTTCACGGCGCACAGATACGCAGTATTTT. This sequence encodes CASSSRRTDTQYF.

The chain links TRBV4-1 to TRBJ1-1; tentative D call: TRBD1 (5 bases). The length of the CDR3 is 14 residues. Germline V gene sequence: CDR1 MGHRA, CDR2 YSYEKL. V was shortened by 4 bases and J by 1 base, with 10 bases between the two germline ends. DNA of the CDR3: TGCGCCAGCAGCCCAGCAAGGGGGAACACTGAAGCTTTCTTT. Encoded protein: CASSPARGNTEAFF.

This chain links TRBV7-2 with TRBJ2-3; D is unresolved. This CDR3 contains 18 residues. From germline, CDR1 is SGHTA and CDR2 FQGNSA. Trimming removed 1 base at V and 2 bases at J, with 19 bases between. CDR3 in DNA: TGTGCCAGCAGCTTAGTTCTCCCCCCCTCCAGCGACACAGATACGCAGTATTTT. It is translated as CASSLVLPPSSDTDTQYF.

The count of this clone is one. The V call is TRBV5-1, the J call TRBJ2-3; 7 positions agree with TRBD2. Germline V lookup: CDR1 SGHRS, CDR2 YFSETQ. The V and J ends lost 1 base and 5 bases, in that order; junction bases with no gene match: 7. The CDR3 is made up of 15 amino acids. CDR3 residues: CASSLRRERGDTQYF. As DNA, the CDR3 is TGCGCCAGCAGCTTGAGGCGGGAGCGTGGAGATACGCAGTATTTT.

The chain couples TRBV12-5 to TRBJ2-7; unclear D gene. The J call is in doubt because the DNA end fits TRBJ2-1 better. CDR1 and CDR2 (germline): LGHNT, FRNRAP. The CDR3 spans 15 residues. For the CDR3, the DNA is TGTGCTAGTGGTTTTGGCCCGAGCTCCTACAATGAGCAGTTCTTC. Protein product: CASGFGPSSYNEQFF.

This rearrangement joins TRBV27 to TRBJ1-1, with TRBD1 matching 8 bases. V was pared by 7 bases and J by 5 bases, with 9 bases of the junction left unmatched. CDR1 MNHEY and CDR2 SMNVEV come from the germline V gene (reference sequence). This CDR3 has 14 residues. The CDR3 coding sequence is TGTGCCAGCACACCCCAGGGGGCGCGGACTGAAGCTTTCTTT. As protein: CASTPQGARTEAFF.

The CDR3 nucleotides are TGTGCCAGCAGCGGGACCCAAGTGGATGAGCAGTTCTTC. Amino acid sequence: CASSGTQVDEQFF. This chain joins TRBV6-1 and TRBJ2-1; perhaps D is TRBD1 or TRBD2 (5 bases each). The CDR3 spans 13 residues. From germline, CDR1 is MNHNS and CDR2 SASEGT. With 6 bases removed from V and 8 bases from J, the gap between germline ends came to 14 bases.

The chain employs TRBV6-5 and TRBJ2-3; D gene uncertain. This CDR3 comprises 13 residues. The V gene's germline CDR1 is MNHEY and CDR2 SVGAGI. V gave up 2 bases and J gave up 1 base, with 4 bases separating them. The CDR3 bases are TGTGCCAGCAGTTACAGGGGCACAGATACGCAGTATTTT. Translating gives CASSYRGTDTQYF.

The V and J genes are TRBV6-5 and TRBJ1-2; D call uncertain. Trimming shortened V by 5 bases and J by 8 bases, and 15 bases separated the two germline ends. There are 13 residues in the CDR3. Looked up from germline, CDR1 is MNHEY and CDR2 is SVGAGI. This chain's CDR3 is CASSPSGGSGYTF. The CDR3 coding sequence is TGTGCCAGCAGTCCCTCCGGAGGGTCGGGCTACACCTTC.

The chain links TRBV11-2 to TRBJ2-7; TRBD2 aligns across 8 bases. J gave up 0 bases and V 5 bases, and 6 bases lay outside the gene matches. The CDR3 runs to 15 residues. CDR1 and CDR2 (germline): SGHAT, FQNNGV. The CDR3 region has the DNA TGTGCCAGCAGCCAGAGCGGGAGAAACTCCTACGAGCAGTACTTC. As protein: CASSQSGRNSYEQYF.

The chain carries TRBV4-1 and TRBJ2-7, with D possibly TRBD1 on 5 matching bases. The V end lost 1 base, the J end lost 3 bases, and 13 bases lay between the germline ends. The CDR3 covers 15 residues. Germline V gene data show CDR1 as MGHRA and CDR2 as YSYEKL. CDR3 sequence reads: CASSQGTPGGYEQYF. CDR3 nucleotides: TGCGCCAGCAGCCAAGGGACACCGGGTGGCTACGAGCAGTACTTC.

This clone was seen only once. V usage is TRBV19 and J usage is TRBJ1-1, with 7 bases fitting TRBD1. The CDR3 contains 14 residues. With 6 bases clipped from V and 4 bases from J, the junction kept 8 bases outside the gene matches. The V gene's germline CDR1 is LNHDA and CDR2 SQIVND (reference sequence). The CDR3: CASSQDREVTEAFF. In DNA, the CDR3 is TGTGCCAGTAGCCAAGACAGGGAAGTCACTGAAGCTTTCTTT. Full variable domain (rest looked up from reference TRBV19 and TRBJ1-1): DGGITQSPKYLFRKEGQNVTLSCEQNLNHDAMYWYRQDPGQGLRLIYYSQIVNDFQKGDIAEGYSVSREKKESFPLTVTSAQKNPTAFYLCASSQDREVTEAFFGQGTRLTVV.

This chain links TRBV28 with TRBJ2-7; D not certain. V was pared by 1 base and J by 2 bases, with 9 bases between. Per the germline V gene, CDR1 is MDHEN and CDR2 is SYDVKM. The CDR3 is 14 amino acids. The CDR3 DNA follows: TGTGCCAGCAGTTTATTTGGCTATGCCTACGAGCAGTACTTC. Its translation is CASSLFGYAYEQYF.

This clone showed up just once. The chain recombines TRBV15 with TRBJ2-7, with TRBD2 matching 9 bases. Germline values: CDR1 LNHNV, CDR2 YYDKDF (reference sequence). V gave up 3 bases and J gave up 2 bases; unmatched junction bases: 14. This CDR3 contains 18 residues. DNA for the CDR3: TGTGCCACCAGCAGCCTAGCGGGGTGGCCCCCGGGAGCCTACGAGCAGTACTTC. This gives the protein CATSSLAGWPPGAYEQYF.

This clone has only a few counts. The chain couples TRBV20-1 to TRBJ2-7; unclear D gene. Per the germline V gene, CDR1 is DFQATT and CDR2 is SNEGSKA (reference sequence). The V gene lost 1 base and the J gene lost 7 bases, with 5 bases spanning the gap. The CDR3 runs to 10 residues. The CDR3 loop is CSARVGEQYF. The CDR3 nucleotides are TGCAGTGCTAGAGTGGGGGAGCAGTACTTC.

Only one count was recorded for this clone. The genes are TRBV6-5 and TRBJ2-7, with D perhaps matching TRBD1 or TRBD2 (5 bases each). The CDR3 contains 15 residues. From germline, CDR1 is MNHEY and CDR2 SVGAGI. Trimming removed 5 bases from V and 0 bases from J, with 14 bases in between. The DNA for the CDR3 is TGTGCCAGCAGTCTCCCCGGGGCAGGCTCCTACGAGCAGTACTTC. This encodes CASSLPGAGSYEQYF.

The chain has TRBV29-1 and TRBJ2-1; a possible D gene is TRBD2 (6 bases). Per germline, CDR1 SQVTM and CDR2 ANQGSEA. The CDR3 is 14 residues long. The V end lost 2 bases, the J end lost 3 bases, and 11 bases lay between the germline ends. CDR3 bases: TGCAGCGTTGAAAGGTCTAGCGACTACAATGAGCAGTTCTTC. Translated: CSVERSSDYNEQFF.

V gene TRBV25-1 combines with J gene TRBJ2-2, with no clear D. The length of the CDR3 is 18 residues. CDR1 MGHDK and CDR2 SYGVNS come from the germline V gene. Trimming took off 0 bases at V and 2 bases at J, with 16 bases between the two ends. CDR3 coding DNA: TGTGCCAGCAGTGAATACTTCGTCCGTAGTAGCAACACCGGGGAGCTGTTTTTT. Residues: CASSEYFVRSSNTGELFF.

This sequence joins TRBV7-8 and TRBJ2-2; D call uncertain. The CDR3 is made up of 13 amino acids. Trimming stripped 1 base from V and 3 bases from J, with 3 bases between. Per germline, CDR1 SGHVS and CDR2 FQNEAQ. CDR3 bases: TGTGCCAGCAGCTTAGGACACACCGGGGAGCTGTTTTTT. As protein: CASSLGHTGELFF.

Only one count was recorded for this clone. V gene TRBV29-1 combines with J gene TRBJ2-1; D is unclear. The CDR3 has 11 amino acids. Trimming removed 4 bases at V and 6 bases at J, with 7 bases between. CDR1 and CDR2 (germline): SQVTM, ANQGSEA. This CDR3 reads CSVGSLNEQFF. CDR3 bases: TGCAGCGTTGGGTCCCTCAATGAGCAGTTCTTC.

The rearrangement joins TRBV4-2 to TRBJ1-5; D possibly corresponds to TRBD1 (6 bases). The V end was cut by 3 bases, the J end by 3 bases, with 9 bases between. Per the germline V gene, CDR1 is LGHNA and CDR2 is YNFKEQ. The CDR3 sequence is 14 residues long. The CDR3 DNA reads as TGTGCCAGCAGCCAGCGACAGGACAATCAGCCCCAGCATTTT. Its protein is CASSQRQDNQPQHF.

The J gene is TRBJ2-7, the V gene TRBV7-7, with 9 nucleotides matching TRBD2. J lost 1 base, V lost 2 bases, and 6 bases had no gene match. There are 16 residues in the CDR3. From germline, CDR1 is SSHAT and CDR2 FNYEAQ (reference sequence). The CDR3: CASSLSGGQGSYEQYF. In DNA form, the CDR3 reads TGTGCCAGCAGCTTAAGCGGGGGGCAGGGTTCCTACGAGCAGTACTTC. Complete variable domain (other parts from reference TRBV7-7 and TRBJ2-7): GAGVSQSPRYKVTKRGQDVTLRCDPISSHATLYWYQQALGQGPEFLTYFNYEAQPDKSGLPSDRFSAERPEGSISTLTIQRTEQRDSAMYRCASSLSGGQGSYEQYFGPGTRLTVT.

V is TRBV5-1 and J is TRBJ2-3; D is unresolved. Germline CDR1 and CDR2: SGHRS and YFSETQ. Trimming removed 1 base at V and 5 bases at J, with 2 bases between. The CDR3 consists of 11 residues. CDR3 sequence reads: CASSLQDTQYF. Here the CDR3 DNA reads TGCGCCAGCAGCTTGCAAGATACGCAGTATTTT. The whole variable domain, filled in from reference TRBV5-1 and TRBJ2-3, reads KAGVTQTPRYLIKTRGQQVTLSCSPISGHRSVSWYQQTPGQGLQFLFEYFSETQRNKGNFPGRFSGRQFSNSRSEMNVSTLELGDSALYLCASSLQDTQYFGPGTRLTVL.

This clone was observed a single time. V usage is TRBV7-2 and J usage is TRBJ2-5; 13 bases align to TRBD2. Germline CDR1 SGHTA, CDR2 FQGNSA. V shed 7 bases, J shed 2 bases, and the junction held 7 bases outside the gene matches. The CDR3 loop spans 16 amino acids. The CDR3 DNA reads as TGTGCCAGCATCGACGGGACTAGCGGGAATCAAGAGACCCAGTACTTC. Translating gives CASIDGTSGNQETQYF.

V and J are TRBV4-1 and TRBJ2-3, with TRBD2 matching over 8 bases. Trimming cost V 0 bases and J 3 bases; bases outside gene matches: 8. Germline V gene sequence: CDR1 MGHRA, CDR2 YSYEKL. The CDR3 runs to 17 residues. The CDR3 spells CASSQDRGSGNTDTQYF. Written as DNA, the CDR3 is TGCGCCAGCAGCCAAGATCGTGGTAGCGGGAATACAGATACGCAGTATTTT.

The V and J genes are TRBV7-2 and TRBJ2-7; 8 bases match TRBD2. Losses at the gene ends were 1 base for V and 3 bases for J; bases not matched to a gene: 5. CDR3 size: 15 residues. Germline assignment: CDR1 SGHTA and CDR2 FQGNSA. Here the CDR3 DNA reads TGTGCCAGCAGCTTAGAAAGGACTAGCTTCTACGAGCAGTACTTC. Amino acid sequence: CASSLERTSFYEQYF.

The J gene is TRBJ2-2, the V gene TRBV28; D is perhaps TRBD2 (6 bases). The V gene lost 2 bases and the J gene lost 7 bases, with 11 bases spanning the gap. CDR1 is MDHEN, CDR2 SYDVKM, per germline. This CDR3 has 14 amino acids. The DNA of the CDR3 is TGTGCCAGCAGTTTACAAAGGGAGGTCGGGGAGCTGTTTTTT. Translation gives CASSLQREVGELFF.

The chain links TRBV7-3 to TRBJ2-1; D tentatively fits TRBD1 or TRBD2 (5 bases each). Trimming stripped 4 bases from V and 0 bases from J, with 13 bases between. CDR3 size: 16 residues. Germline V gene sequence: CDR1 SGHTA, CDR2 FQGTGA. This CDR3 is CASSWGPRDSYNEQFF. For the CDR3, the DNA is TGTGCCAGCAGCTGGGGCCCGAGGGACTCCTACAATGAGCAGTTCTTC.

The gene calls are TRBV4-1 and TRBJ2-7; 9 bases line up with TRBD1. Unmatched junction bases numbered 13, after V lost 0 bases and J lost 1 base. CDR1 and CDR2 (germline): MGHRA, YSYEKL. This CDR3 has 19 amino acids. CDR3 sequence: CASSQEGGQGALGSYEQYF. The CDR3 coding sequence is TGCGCCAGCAGCCAAGAAGGGGGACAGGGAGCCCTTGGGTCCTACGAGCAGTACTTC.

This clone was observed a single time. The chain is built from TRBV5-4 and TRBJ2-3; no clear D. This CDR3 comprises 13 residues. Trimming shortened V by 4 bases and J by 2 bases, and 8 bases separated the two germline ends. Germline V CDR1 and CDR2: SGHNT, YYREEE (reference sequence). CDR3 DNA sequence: TGTGCCAGCAGCCCCAAACCCACAGATACGCAGTATTTT. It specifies CASSPKPTDTQYF.

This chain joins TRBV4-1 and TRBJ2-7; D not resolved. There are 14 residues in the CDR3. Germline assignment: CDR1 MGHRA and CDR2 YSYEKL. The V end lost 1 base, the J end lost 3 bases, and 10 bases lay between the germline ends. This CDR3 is CASSQVEVGYEQYF. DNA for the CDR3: TGCGCCAGCAGCCAAGTCGAAGTGGGCTACGAGCAGTACTTC.

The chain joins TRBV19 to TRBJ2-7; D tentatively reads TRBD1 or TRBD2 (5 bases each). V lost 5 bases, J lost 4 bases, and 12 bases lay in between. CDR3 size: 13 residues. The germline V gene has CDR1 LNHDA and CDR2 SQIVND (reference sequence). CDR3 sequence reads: CASSPHEGYEQYF. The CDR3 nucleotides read TGTGCCAGTAGTCCCCACGAGGGGTACGAGCAGTACTTC.